This record concerns one TCR beta chain sequence. There are many counts of this clonotype. The antigen it binds to is not known. No base-level quality is on record; no much larger clone is a single base apart. This specimen comes from a study of T cells in Graves' hyperthyroidism and ophthalmopathy (dated by TCRdb to the late 2010s). A note on the overall study: Peripheral blood samples were taken at initial diagnosis, before any treatment was given. TCR Vbeta CDR3 sequencing of roughly 140 peripheral blood samples (43 ophthalmopathy, 75 to 85 hyperthyroidism and approximately 17 progressor patients) is reported in the paper. Whether ophthalmopathy could be predicted prospectively was tested in an independent validation cohort made up of 18 to 20 hyperthyroidism patients plus 17 patients who later progressed to ophthalmopathy. Once sampling was done, hyperthyroidism patients were given methimazole at a starting dose of 30 mg daily, whereas ophthalmopathy patients were given high-dose intravenous methylprednisolone. TCR V-J signatures able to tell the groups apart were searched for in a discovery cohort of more than 90 patients, of whom roughly 42 had Graves' ophthalmopathy and around 58 had stable Graves' hyperthyroidism. In about 6 Graves' hyperthyroidism patients, the study also compared T-cell repertoires from thyroid tissue with T-cell repertoires from blood. The 100 discovery patients were randomly split 7:3 into training and test sets. On the study overall, not on this receptor specifically: No statistical method was used to set the sample size in advance, and investigators knew the group allocation. In validation, the model predicted progression to ophthalmopathy with 55% to 71% sensitivity and roughly 75% specificity, a median of 6.5 months before onset. Most expanded thyroid clonotypes (frequency above 0.001) were also found in blood, which suggests that blood repertoires may mirror thyroid immune responses. A 13 V-J signature model separated ophthalmopathy from stable hyperthyroidism, with approximately 87% sensitivity and 81.08% specificity in cross-validation and 80%/75% in testing.

TCR beta CDR3 regions were amplified from RNA transcripts. For the first round of RT-PCR on the TCR CDR3, the HTBI primer set was used together with the Qiagen OneStep RT-PCR kit. A second multiplex PCR round built the libraries, followed by size selection and purification. Sequencing of the libraries was done on an Illumina HiSeq2000 using paired-end 100 bp reads. Concerning the study's data processing: Raw data were processed with SOAPnuke, discarding reads with adapters, uncalled bases, mean Phred below 15, or no exact constant-primer or identifier match. COPE v1.2.5 was used to merge high-quality paired reads, and clonotypes were defined as unique nucleotide sequences. MiTCR v1.1 was used to align clonotypes to the IMGT TRBV, TRBD and TRBJ reference segments. Only V-J combinations with frequency above 0.0001, covering 99% to 99.2% of repertoires, were analysed. The TCS score was defined as F50 (clonal expansion) divided by E x V (chaos), with BLOSUM62-based TCRdist calculated between CDR3 peptides within each V-J. Welch's t-statistics and random forest reduced around 550 V-J features to under 15, which were used in a naive Bayes classifier (R e1071). The public reads were run again by TCRdb, first through fastp at Q25 and then through MiXCR, and only productive beta chains were kept. Merged by CDR3 protein, the rows form single entries marked with the most common genes and DNA. These V and J calls originate from TCRdb's pipeline instead of the authors' own analysis. Present in this sample are some 340,000 distinct CDR3 sequences, about 13% of which were seen just once. Jointly, the top ten make up 30% to 35% of the sample.

Ophthalmopathy patients had moderately to severely active disease, Clinical Activity Score of at least 3, NOSPECS grade of at least 4, and duration under 3 months. Exclusion was applied to patients with uncontrolled infections, other autoimmune diseases, pregnancy or lactation. Clinical symptoms, serum thyroxine and TRAb, thyroid ultrasound, and orbital computed tomography formed the basis for the diagnoses. PBMCs were isolated from roughly 10 ml of fresh peripheral blood by Ficoll-Paque density gradient centrifugation. Total RNA was extracted with Trizol reagent, and quality was checked on an Agilent 2100 Bioanalyzer. The germline V gene sets CDR1 to SGHVS and CDR2 to FQNEAQ. CDR3 length: 13 amino acids, cysteine to phenylalanine. Only CDR3 DNA is held: 39 bases, read in frame from base 1. V drops 5 bases and J drops 6 bases, leaving 11 bases in between.

The TCR comes from a woman in her thirties or forties with Graves' ophthalmopathy. Sequenced sample: blood. The rearrangement combines TRBV7-8 with TRBJ2-1, with TRBD1 as a weak D call on 5 bases. In nucleotides, the sequence is TGTGCCAGCAGCGCCGGACAAGTCAATGAGCAGTTCTTC. It is translated as CASSAGQVNEQFF. The full variable domain, with segments outside the CDR3 supplied by the reference TRBV7-8 and TRBJ2-1 proteins, appears as GAGVSQSPRYKVAKRGQDVALRCDPISGHVSLFWYQQALGQGPEFLTYFQNEAQLDKSGLPSDRFFAERPEGSVSTLKIQRTQQEDSAVYLCASSAGQVNEQFFGPGTRLTVL.